The 27 T cell receptor beta chains in this list originate from one sample, sequenced in a study of regulatory T cells in long-lasting Graves disease. Building the TCR beta libraries relied on iRepertoire HTBI primers, and CDR3 regions underwent Arm-PCR. One entry per CDR3 protein results from TCRdb running MiXCR on the multiplex PCR reads. The data hold 550,000 to 700,000 distinct CDR3 sequences, with approximately 16% observed a single time. The time point here: newly diagnosed GD, antithyroid drugs for less than 3 months. Following extraction of RNA from PBMCs, that RNA was used to make the TCR library. These data also featured in a second study, about T cells in Graves' hyperthyroidism and ophthalmopathy.

The input for sequencing was peripheral blood mononuclear cells (PBMCs), taken at new diagnosis, from a patient treated with antithyroid drugs. The receptors originated from a man younger than 35 with Graves disease.

This clonotype was found a few times. The chain couples TRBV9 to TRBJ1-4; D is undetermined. This CDR3 region has 17 residues. V was shortened by 3 bases and J by 3 bases, with 18 bases between the two germline ends. CDR1 is SGDLS, CDR2 YYNGEE, per germline. Here the CDR3 DNA reads TGTGCCAGCAGCGCATCCGTGGGTGGCAGGTCTAATGAAAAACTGTTTTTT. It translates to CASSASVGGRSNEKLFF.

This clonotype has more than one count but fewer than ten. The rearrangement links TRBV9 to TRBJ2-3; D is uncertain. The CDR3 runs to 15 residues. Trimming cost V 0 bases and J 3 bases, with 11 bases left between them. In germline, CDR1 is SGDLS, CDR2 YYNGEE. The CDR3 loop is CASSVAGFATDTQYF. The CDR3 nucleotides are TGTGCCAGCAGCGTAGCTGGTTTTGCGACAGATACGCAGTATTTT.

The rearrangement links TRBV10-3 to TRBJ1-4; no firm D call. The V gene lost 3 bases and the J gene lost 5 bases, with 19 bases spanning the gap. The CDR3 is 17 residues long. Germline V gene data show CDR1 as ENHRY and CDR2 as SYGVKD. CDR3 protein: CAISEPIPGRMNEKLFF. The DNA for the CDR3 is TGTGCCATCAGTGAACCGATCCCCGGGCGTATGAATGAAAAACTGTTTTTT.

In its sample, this clonotype was seen many times. This chain joins TRBV2 and TRBJ2-7; D unclear. CDR1 is SNHLY and CDR2 is FYNNEI in the germline V gene. The length of the CDR3 is 17 residues. V was clipped by 6 bases and J by 4 bases, with 25 bases between them. CDR3 sequence reads: CASRGILGLTLKYEQYF. CDR3 DNA sequence: TGTGCCAGCAGGGGGATTTTAGGGCTCACTCTAAAGTACGAGCAGTACTTC.

This clonotype was seen a few times. The chain uses TRBV6-4 and TRBJ1-1; D uncertain. Trimming stripped 2 bases from V and 1 base from J, with 14 bases between. Germline CDR1 MRHNA, CDR2 SNTAGT. The CDR3 runs 16 residues. The chain's CDR3 is CASSDLQRGRNTEAFF. CDR3 coding DNA: TGTGCCAGCAGTGACCTCCAGCGGGGTCGGAACACTGAAGCTTTCTTT.

This clonotype came up many times. The V call is TRBV6-2 or TRBV6-3, the J call TRBJ2-7, with a weak D call TRBD1 (5 bases). The ends were cut back, 5 bases at V and 4 bases at J, with 21 bases in the middle. Germline assignment: CDR1 MNHEY and CDR2 SVGEGT. This CDR3 is built from 16 residues. CDR3 amino acids: CASSEEIPPRDYEQYF. CDR3 bases: TGTGCCAGCAGTGAAGAAATACCGCCCAGGGATTACGAGCAGTACTTC.

This clonotype was picked up many times. The rearrangement joins TRBV3-1 to TRBJ1-1; possible D gene TRBD1, 5 bases. Germline V CDR1 and CDR2: LGHDT, YNNKEL (reference sequence). Trimming pared 1 base from V and 0 bases from J, leaving 12 bases between. The CDR3 is 16 residues long. The DNA of the CDR3 is TGTGCCAGCAGCCAAGTCATGCCAGGGTTGAACACTGAAGCTTTCTTT. Protein product: CASSQVMPGLNTEAFF.

In this sample, this clonotype turned up a few times. V gene TRBV4-1 combines with J gene TRBJ2-7; 10 bases are a match to TRBD1. V shed 4 bases, J shed 2 bases, and the junction held 8 bases outside the gene matches. Germline V gives CDR1 MGHRA, CDR2 YSYEKL. This CDR3 is 16 amino acids long. CDR3 sequence: CASSPKAGQGTYEQYF. CDR3 coding DNA: TGCGCCAGCAGCCCTAAGGCGGGACAGGGGACCTACGAGCAGTACTTC.

There are many counts of this clonotype. This chain joins TRBV12-3 or TRBV12-4 and TRBJ1-1; 8 bases are shared with TRBD1. V shed 5 bases, J shed 10 bases, and the junction held 12 bases outside the gene matches. The CDR3 is made up of 14 amino acids. The CDR3 protein is CASSDPGQVEGAFF. In DNA form, the CDR3 reads TGTGCCAGCAGTGATCCGGGACAGGTGGAGGGAGCTTTCTTT.

The chain joins TRBV13 to TRBJ1-3; D is ambiguous. Per the germline V gene, CDR1 is PRHDT and CDR2 is FYEKMQ (reference sequence). Trimming cost V 4 bases and J 10 bases, with 11 bases left between them. This CDR3 region has 12 residues. CDR3 loop: CASSSSPWTIYF. The CDR3 nucleotides read TGTGCCAGCAGCTCCTCCCCCTGGACCATATATTTT.

This clonotype was seen ten or more times. This chain joins TRBV7-9 and TRBJ2-1, with D perhaps TRBD1 (6 bases). This CDR3 is built from 14 residues. Trimming left V 2 bases short and J 4 bases short, with 9 bases between. CDR1 is SEHNR, CDR2 FQNEAQ, per germline (reference sequence). As DNA, the CDR3 is TGTGCCAGCAGCTTACACGACAGGTACAATGAGCAGTTCTTC. Its protein product is CASSLHDRYNEQFF.

Many counts were recorded for this clonotype. J is TRBJ2-1 and V is TRBV7-9; D call uncertain. Germline values: CDR1 SEHNR, CDR2 FQNEAQ (reference sequence). V dropped 0 bases and J dropped 6 bases, with 12 bases sitting between them. The CDR3 has 15 residues. CDR3 protein: CASSLALLELNEQFF. The DNA of the CDR3 is TGTGCCAGCAGCTTAGCTCTCCTAGAGCTCAATGAGCAGTTCTTC.

This clonotype was counted many times. The chain recombines TRBV5-1 with TRBJ1-1, with unresolved D. Germline V gene data show CDR1 as SGHRS and CDR2 as YFSETQ. The CDR3 is 11 amino acids. V dropped 4 bases and J dropped 5 bases, with 6 bases sitting between them. CDR3 DNA sequence: TGCGCCAGCAGCATGGGGACTGAAGCTTTCTTT. Translated, it gives CASSMGTEAFF.

The rearrangement uses TRBV25-1 and TRBJ1-4, with 9 bases matching TRBD1. This CDR3 has 21 amino acids. Losses at the gene ends were 1 base for V and 5 bases for J; bases not matched to a gene: 20. The germline V gene encodes CDR1 MGHDK and CDR2 SYGVNS. The CDR3 bases are TGTGCCAGCAGTGAATCCCCCTCCGGGGACAGGGCCCCGGGGGCGAATGAAAAACTGTTTTTT. Residues: CASSESPSGDRAPGANEKLFF.

The V and J genes are TRBV5-1 and TRBJ2-3; 8 bases fit TRBD2. The V segment lost 0 bases and the J segment 1 base; nucleotides outside the gene matches: 4. The CDR3 sequence is 16 residues long. Germline V gives CDR1 SGHRS, CDR2 YFSETQ. As DNA, the CDR3 is TGCGCCAGCAGCTTGGTCCCAGCGGGAGGCACAGATACGCAGTATTTT. Its protein product is CASSLVPAGGTDTQYF. Supplemented by reference TRBV5-1 and TRBJ2-3, the full variable domain reads KAGVTQTPRYLIKTRGQQVTLSCSPISGHRSVSWYQQTPGQGLQFLFEYFSETQRNKGNFPGRFSGRQFSNSRSEMNVSTLELGDSALYLCASSLVPAGGTDTQYFGPGTRLTVL.

Ten or more counts support this clonotype. The chain carries TRBV28 and TRBJ1-1; no definite D call. The germline CDR1 and CDR2 sequences are MDHEN and SYDVKM. V lost 6 bases and J 10 bases, leaving 15 bases between the germline ends. This CDR3 has 12 residues. The CDR3 protein is CASSRAYPTAFF. In DNA form, the CDR3 reads TGTGCCAGCAGCCGGGCGTACCCAACAGCTTTCTTT.

This clonotype occurred a few times. The gene calls are TRBV7-2 and TRBJ2-3; a weak D match, TRBD2 (5 bases). The ends were cut back, 5 bases at V and 2 bases at J, with 11 bases in the middle. The CDR3 is 14 residues long. Per the germline V gene, CDR1 is SGHTA and CDR2 is FQGNSA. CDR3 nucleotides: TGTGCCAGCAGCCCCTCGCGGGCCACAGATACGCAGTATTTT. It is translated as CASSPSRATDTQYF. Filled out from reference TRBV7-2 and TRBJ2-3, the complete variable domain reads GAGVSQSPSNKVTEKGKDVELRCDPISGHTALYWYRQSLGQGLEFLIYFQGNSAPDKSGLPSDRFSAERTGGSVSTLTIQRTQQEDSAVYLCASSPSRATDTQYFGPGTRLTVL.

V and J are TRBV6-1 and TRBJ2-7; TRBD2 agrees at 12 bases. CDR1 and CDR2 from the germline V gene are MNHNS and SASEGT. The V gene end was trimmed by 6 bases and the J gene end by 5 bases; junction bases not matched to a gene: 5. This CDR3 has 14 residues. The CDR3 region is CASSQRLAGDEQYF. CDR3 DNA: TGTGCCAGCAGCCAACGACTAGCGGGAGACGAGCAGTACTTC.

This sequence joins TRBV5-5 and TRBJ1-2; D is perhaps TRBD1 (5 bases). V was pared by 4 bases and J by 4 bases, with 20 bases between. This CDR3 region has 16 residues. Per the germline V gene, CDR1 is SGHKS and CDR2 is YYEKEE (reference sequence). CDR3 loop: CASSVQGHQTRYGYTF. The CDR3 DNA sequence: TGTGCCAGCAGCGTCCAAGGACACCAAACCCGCTATGGCTACACCTTC.

The chain links TRBV20-1 to TRBJ2-3, with D perhaps given as TRBD1 or TRBD2 (5 bases each). The tail of the sequence fits TRBJ2-1 better, so the J call may be wrong. Germline V gives CDR1 DFQATT, CDR2 SNEGSKA (reference sequence). The CDR3 extends over 11 amino acids. CDR3 DNA: TGCAGTGCTAGGGGACGAGGTGTGCAGTTCTTC. Translated: CSARGRGVQFF.

The chain is built from TRBV20-1 and TRBJ1-1; D call uncertain. Trimming took off 8 bases at V and 4 bases at J, with 14 bases between the two ends. CDR1 DFQATT and CDR2 SNEGSKA come from the germline V gene (reference sequence). The CDR3 totals 12 residues. The CDR3 here is CSPGVDSTEAFF. The CDR3 DNA reads as TGCAGTCCTGGGGTCGATAGCACTGAAGCTTTCTTT.

The table lists this clonotype with a few counts. The rearrangement links TRBV11-2 to TRBJ1-3; the D is unclear. V was pared by 5 bases and J by 4 bases, with 12 bases between. The CDR3 is 14 amino acids. Germline CDR1 and CDR2: SGHAT and FQNNGV. As DNA, the CDR3 is TGTGCCAGCAGCCCCGAAGGGTCGGGAAACACCATATATTTT. Protein product: CASSPEGSGNTIYF.

The chain is built from TRBV24-1 and TRBJ2-1; 14 bases are a match to TRBD2. Germline assignment: CDR1 KGHDR and CDR2 SFDVKD. Trimming removed 4 bases from V and 6 bases from J; junction bases left unmatched: 7. The CDR3 has 17 amino acids. The CDR3 sequence is CATSELGLAGVRNEQFF. Written as DNA, the CDR3 is TGTGCCACCAGTGAATTGGGACTAGCGGGAGTCCGCAATGAGCAGTTCTTC.

The sample holds a few counts of this clonotype. The rearrangement links TRBV7-3 to TRBJ2-5; 7 bases line up with TRBD2. V dropped 2 bases and J dropped 4; count of bases not matched to a gene: 4. This CDR3 contains 14 residues. The germline CDR1 and CDR2 sequences are SGHTA and FQGTGA. CDR3 DNA: TGTGCCAGCAGCTTATCCCCGGGAGGAGAGACCCAGTACTTC. It translates to CASSLSPGGETQYF. Based on the CDR3 plus reference TRBV7-3 and TRBJ2-5, the full variable domain is GAGVSQTPSNKVTEKGKYVELRCDPISGHTALYWYRQSLGQGPEFLIYFQGTGAADDSGLPNDRFFAVRPEGSVSTLKIQRTERGDSAVYLCASSLSPGGETQYFGPGTRLLVL.

The sample holds many counts of this clonotype. DNA of the CDR3: TGTGCTTCCCAGGGTTTAGTTGCGGCCGGGGAGCTGTTTTTT. Translation: CASQGLVAAGELFF. The rearrangement joins TRBV30 to TRBJ2-2; D might be TRBD1 (5 bases). This CDR3 region has 14 residues. CDR1 and CDR2 (germline): GTSNPN, SVGIG (reference sequence).

This clonotype was observed at least ten times. The chain uses TRBV12-3 or TRBV12-4 and TRBJ2-3; 7 nucleotides align to TRBD2. The CDR3 runs to 14 residues. Germline trimming cut 6 bases from V and 4 bases from J; bases unmatched to any gene: 7. CDR3 sequence reads: CASRQAGFADTQYF. The DNA of the CDR3 is TGTGCCAGCAGACAAGCGGGATTCGCAGATACGCAGTATTTT.

There are many counts of this clonotype. This rearrangement joins TRBV28 to TRBJ2-5; TRBD2 is a possible D gene (5 bases). The CDR3 consists of 15 residues. The ends were cut back, 6 bases at V and 2 bases at J, with 16 bases in the middle. Germline V lookup: CDR1 MDHEN, CDR2 SYDVKM. CDR3 in amino acids: CASSPTGRRQETQYF. In nucleotides, the CDR3 is TGTGCCAGCAGCCCAACCGGACGGAGGCAAGAGACCCAGTACTTC.